These T cell receptor beta chains were read from a single sample in a study of blood T cells in healthy people across ages. In TCRdb, the 5' RACE reads were re-called with MiXCR into one record per CDR3 protein. Among about 1.6 million distinct CDR3 sequences, about 32% were seen once, and the ten largest hold around 11%. The sequenced material came from blood. These receptors all stem from a woman between 25 and 40 years old in good health. Both conserved end residues are part of each CDR3. The D gene is left open where the match is weak. Only part of the rows carry a size: once, few, many, or a class if the clone is expanded.

.	TRBV6-6	few	TRBJ2-7	TGTGCCAGCAGTTTAGGTTCCTGGGCTTACGAGCAGTACTTC	CASSLGSWAYEQYF
TRBD1	TRBV29-1	few	TRBJ2-2	TGCAGCGTTCCGGGACAGGGTCTACCCGGGGAGCTGTTTTTT	CSVPGQGLPGELFF
.	TRBV24-1	.	TRBJ1-5	TGTGCCACCAAGTGGGAATTAAACAGGAATTGGCAGCCCCAGCATTTT	CATKWELNRNWQPQHF
TRBD1	TRBV20-1	.	TRBJ2-7	TGCAGTGCCCAGACATTCTTACAGGGGGATTACGAGCAGTACTTC	CSAQTFLQGDYEQYF
.	TRBV29-1	many	TRBJ2-1	TGCAGCGCCTGGTGGGAGAGCCCCTACAATGAGCAGTTCTTC	CSAWWESPYNEQFF
TRBD2	TRBV4-1	.	TRBJ2-1	TGCGCCAGCAGCCAAGCGGGACTAGCGTACTACAATGAGCAGTTCTTC	CASSQAGLAYYNEQFF
.	TRBV19	once	TRBJ2-7	TGTGCCAGTAGCCCAAGGGCGGGGACCGAGCAGTACTTC	CASSPRAGTEQYF
.	TRBV11-2	few	TRBJ2-1	TGTGCCAGCAGTTCATCGGGTGGGAAAATCTACAATGAGCAGTTCTTC	CASSSSGGKIYNEQFF
TRBD2	TRBV27	.	TRBJ2-2	TGTGCCAGCAGTTCGATAGCGGGAGTATCCGGGGAGCTGTTTTTT	CASSSIAGVSGELFF
.	TRBV7-6	many	TRBJ1-5	TGTGCCAGCAGCTTAGGTAGATATCAGCCCCAGCATTTT	CASSLGRYQPQHF
.	TRBV7-2	many	TRBJ2-7	TGTGCCAGCAGCTTATTGGTCGGCTACGAGCAGTACTTC	CASSLLVGYEQYF
.	TRBV19	.	TRBJ2-3	TGTGCCAGTAGTAATCGGCCGGATACGCAGTATTTT	CASSNRPDTQYF
.	TRBV15	.	TRBJ2-7	TGTGCCACCAGCAGAGGGGCAGTCCCCCCCTACGAGCAGTACTTC	CATSRGAVPPYEQYF
.	TRBV21-1	.	TRBJ1-5	TGTGCCAGCAGCAAAGTATGGTGGGGGCATCAGCCCCAGCATTTT	CASSKVWWGHQPQHF
.	TRBV7-2	.	TRBJ2-3	TGTGCCGGCAGCCGACAGGCGACCAACACAGATACGCAGTATTTT	CAGSRQATNTDTQYF
.	TRBV6-2/TRBV6-3	.	TRBJ2-5	TGTGCCAGCAAGCTGGACGGATATCAAGAGACCCAGTACTTC	CASKLDGYQETQYF
TRBD1	TRBV10-3	.	TRBJ1-2	TGTGCCATCAGTGACCCGGGACAGGGTACCTATGGCTACACCTTC	CAISDPGQGTYGYTF
.	TRBV12-3/TRBV12-4	.	TRBJ2-7	TGTGCCAGCAGAGTAGGAGGGAAGGGACTTTCCTACGAGCAGTACTTC	CASRVGGKGLSYEQYF
TRBD1	TRBV7-6	.	TRBJ1-6	TGTGCCAGCGGGGTACAGGGGGAGAATTCACCCCTCCACTTT	CASGVQGENSPLHF
TRBD2	TRBV4-2	few	TRBJ2-4	TGTGCCAGCAGCCAGGGACTAGCTCTCGGCATTCAGTACTTC	CASSQGLALGIQYF
.	TRBV6-5	.	TRBJ2-7	TGTGCCAGCAGTTACCCGGACCGCATAACCTACGAGCAGTACTTC	CASSYPDRITYEQYF
TRBD2	TRBV6-2/TRBV6-3	few	TRBJ2-7	TGTGCCAGCCGCGGGACTAGCGTACCTGAGCAGTACTTC	CASRGTSVPEQYF
.	TRBV20-1	.	TRBJ2-3	TGCAGTGCTCCCGGACCCACAGATACGCAGTATTTT	CSAPGPTDTQYF
.	TRBV13	few	TRBJ2-1	TGTGCCAGCAGCTTAGAGAGCAGTGAGCAGTTCTTC	CASSLESSEQFF
.	TRBV3-1	few	TRBJ1-6	TGTGCCACCTCACGGCCGGGAATGGCCCTCCACTTT	CATSRPGMALHF
.	TRBV6-1	few	TRBJ2-7	TGTGCCATCCTCAGGACGGGACCCTACGAGCAGTACTTC	CAILRTGPYEQYF